These 9 T cell receptor beta chains originate from one sample sequenced in a study of T-cell memory formation after mild COVID-19. TCRdb re-analysed the 5' RACE reads in MiXCR, keeping a single row per CDR3 protein. Of about 170,000 distinct CDR3 sequences listed, roughly 13% were seen once; the top ten hold approximately 3.4%. The source material was PBMCs or a T cell subset sorted from them (not recorded which). Receptor source: a young man who had mild COVID-19 (a few samples of this study predate the infection). Cell type and time point are not known.

The chain employs TRBV20-1 and TRBJ1-6; no definite D call. CDR1 and CDR2 from the germline V gene are DFQATT and SNEGSKA (reference sequence). The CDR3 runs to 14 residues. V dropped 3 bases and J dropped 4 bases, with 10 bases sitting between them. In nucleotides, the CDR3 is TGCAGTGCTAGGCCCGGGGAGTATAATTCACCCCTCCACTTT. As protein: CSARPGEYNSPLHF.

The chain uses TRBV2 and TRBJ1-1; 8 nucleotides agree with TRBD1. The CDR3 is 12 amino acids. The junction had 3 bases not matched to a gene; V was cut back by 4 bases and J by 8 bases. CDR1 and CDR2 from the germline V gene are SNHLY and FYNNEI. CDR3 DNA: TGTGCCAGCAGTGGTTCAGGGGGCGAAGCTTTCTTT. It translates to CASSGSGGEAFF.

The chain couples TRBV5-1 to TRBJ1-6, with 8 bases that match TRBD1. This CDR3 has 17 amino acids. CDR1 and CDR2 from the germline V gene are SGHRS and YFSETQ. V lost 4 bases, J lost 2 bases, and 8 bases stayed unmatched. CDR3 DNA sequence: TGCGCCAGCAGCATCGGACAGGGTAGCCCCTATAATTCACCCCTCCACTTT. It encodes CASSIGQGSPYNSPLHF.

This clonotype occurred a few times. V gene TRBV7-2 combines with J gene TRBJ2-2; D may be TRBD1 or TRBD2 (5 bases each). V was trimmed by 1 base and J by 8 bases, leaving 17 bases between them. Germline CDR1 and CDR2: SGHTA and FQGNSA. CDR3 length: 16 amino acids. The CDR3 DNA sequence: TGTGCCAGCAGCTTAGACACCAACCCGGGGCGGGGGGAGCTGTTTTTT. Translation: CASSLDTNPGRGELFF.

V usage is TRBV6-1 and J usage is TRBJ1-1, with D unresolved. The germline gives CDR1 MNHNS, CDR2 SASEGT. Trimming pared 6 bases from V and 2 bases from J, leaving 10 bases between. This CDR3 is built from 13 residues. DNA of the CDR3: TGTGCCAGCAGGTTTTTGGGCAACACTGAAGCTTTCTTT. Protein sequence: CASRFLGNTEAFF.

This clonotype was detected only a few times. The chain employs TRBV12-3 or TRBV12-4 and TRBJ1-5, with D perhaps TRBD1 (5 bases). V was trimmed by 3 bases and J by 3 bases, leaving 12 bases between them. The CDR3 is made up of 15 amino acids. The CDR3 DNA follows: TGTGCCAGCAGTTTTGGGTCAGGGAACAATCAGCCCCAGCATTTT. It yields the protein CASSFGSGNNQPQHF.

CDR3 sequence: CASSQGGEWTDYYEQYV. The CDR3 DNA reads as TGCGCCAGCAGCCAAGGAGGTGAATGGACAGACTACTACGAGCAGTACGTC. The chain joins TRBV4-3 to TRBJ2-7, with D maybe TRBD1 (6 bases). There are 17 residues in the CDR3. Germline V gene sequence: CDR1 LGHNA, CDR2 YSLEER. Deletions cut 1 base from V and 3 bases from J, with 19 bases between.

This clonotype was picked up a small number of times. The chain uses TRBV5-5 and TRBJ1-4; D gene ambiguous. CDR3 size: 15 residues. The germline V and J ends were trimmed by 3 bases and 3 bases, with 12 bases remaining between them. Germline V gene lookup returns CDR1 SGHKS and CDR2 YYEKEE (reference sequence). CDR3 coding DNA: TGTGCCAGCAGCTCCACGCCGGTTGCTAATGAAAAACTGTTTTTT. Residues: CASSSTPVANEKLFF.

V usage is TRBV5-1 and J usage is TRBJ1-1, with 8 bases matching TRBD1. Trimming removed 0 bases from V and 3 bases from J; junction bases left unmatched: 7. There are 16 residues in the CDR3. Per germline, CDR1 SGHRS and CDR2 YFSETQ. The CDR3 nucleotides are TGCGCCAGCAGCTTGGCCAGGGGGCTGACCTACACTGAAGCTTTCTTT. Protein: CASSLARGLTYTEAFF.